This T cell receptor beta chain originates from a study of T-cell reconstitution after alpha-beta-depleted transplantation in children. The CDR3 consists of 14 residues. CDR1 and CDR2 from the germline V gene are SEHNR and FQNEAQ (reference sequence). V was pared by 7 bases and J by 0 bases, with 9 bases between. A remark on this clonotype: A much more abundant neighbour one base away suggests this may be a read error.

Unique molecular identifiers were incorporated into the prepared TCRbeta library. In TCRdb, the PCR reads were re-called with MiXCR into one record per CDR3 protein. The top ten hold approximately 4.7% of the sample, which has under 300,000 distinct CDR3 sequences, roughly a tenth seen once. The sample consisted of PBMCs from the stem cell graft donor, taken from the stem cell graft. This TCR came from a human donor who donated a stem cell graft to a child with SCID. The V call is TRBV7-9, the J call TRBJ2-2; possible D gene TRBD2, 5 bases. The chain's CDR3 is CASNWRANTGELFF. CDR3 DNA: TGTGCCAGCAACTGGCGGGCGAACACCGGGGAGCTGTTTTTT. The full variable domain, its missing parts supplied by reference TRBV7-9 and TRBJ2-2, is DTGVSQNPRHKITKRGQNVTFRCDPISEHNRLYWYRQTLGQGPEFLTYFQNEAQLEKSRLLSDRFSAERPKGSFSTLEIQRTEQGDSAMYLCASNWRANTGELFFGEGSRLTVL.